One and the same sample provided the 6 T cell receptor beta chains below, sequenced in a study of vaccination and CD4 T cells after COVID-19. The study sequenced cultured CD4+ T cell DNA using the Oncomine TCR Beta short-read assay. Genomic DNA was extracted from cultured CD4+ T cells. TCRdb recomputed calls from the PCR reads with MiXCR, one row per CDR3 protein. Seen here are 10,000 or so distinct CDR3 sequences, around 36% observed once, and the top ten hold about 15%. The sample's treatment: roughly nine-day PBMC culture with coronavirus spike peptide pools or control peptides (ViraFEST assay). These CD4+ T cells came from an unexposed donor, sampled before the COVID-19 pandemic (2011-2018). The antigens for these receptors are not known. Sequencing was done on a sample of CD4+ T cells from blood, cultured in vitro. The receptors here all came from a human donor in good health.

This chain links TRBV7-6 with TRBJ2-2; tentative D call: TRBD1 (6 bases). From germline, CDR1 is SGHVS and CDR2 FNYEAQ. Trimming left V 4 bases short and J 0 bases short, with 15 bases between. The CDR3 is 17 residues long. The CDR3 DNA reads as TGTGCCAGCAGCTCCCTCGCAGGGGTTCCGAACACCGGGGAGCTGTTTTTT. Translating gives CASSSLAGVPNTGELFF.

This chain's CDR3 is CASSESGQKNTEAFF. CDR3 bases: TGTGCCAGCAGTGAATCGGGACAGAAGAACACTGAAGCTTTCTTT. The chain carries TRBV25-1 and TRBJ1-1, with 7 positions matching TRBD1. J lost 1 base, V lost 1 base, and 3 bases had no gene match. Germline V gene sequence: CDR1 MGHDK, CDR2 SYGVNS. The length of the CDR3 is 15 residues.

V is TRBV18 and J is TRBJ2-7; D unclear. This CDR3 is built from 15 residues. Deletions cut 2 bases from V and 0 bases from J, with 11 bases between. Germline V gene lookup returns CDR1 KGHSH and CDR2 LQKENI. CDR3 residues: CASSPSSLSSYEQYF. CDR3 coding DNA: TGTGCCAGCTCACCATCGTCTCTCAGCTCCTACGAGCAGTACTTC.

This clonotype came up a few times. This rearrangement joins TRBV20-1 to TRBJ2-5; 11 bases fit TRBD2. CDR1 is DFQATT and CDR2 is SNEGSKA in the germline V gene (reference sequence). The CDR3 spans 15 residues. V lost 1 base and J lost 6; bases outside the gene matches: 7. CDR3: CSARASGRPSKTQYF. CDR3 DNA: TGCAGTGCTAGAGCTAGCGGGAGGCCTTCGAAGACCCAGTACTTC.

The chain couples TRBV27 to TRBJ2-6; D is uncertain. CDR3 length: 17 amino acids. Germline CDR1 reads MNHEY; CDR2 reads SMNVEV (reference sequence). V lost 2 bases to trimming and J lost 4 bases, with 15 bases between them. CDR3 coding DNA: TGTGCCAGCAGTTTAGGGGAAAGTCTGGGGGGGGCCAACGTCCTGACTTTC. Translated, it gives CASSLGESLGGANVLTF. Combining the CDR3 with reference TRBV27 and TRBJ2-6 gives the whole variable domain EAQVTQNPRYLITVTGKKLTVTCSQNMNHEYMSWYRQDPGLGLRQIYYSMNVEVTDKGDVPEGYKVSRKEKRNFPLILESPSPNQTSLYFCASSLGESLGGANVLTFGAGSRLTVL.

V and J are TRBV24-1 and TRBJ1-1; the match to TRBD1 covers 7 bases. Germline CDR1 KGHDR, CDR2 SFDVKD. V lost 8 bases, J lost 0 bases, and 5 bases stayed unmatched. The CDR3 has 14 residues. This chain's CDR3 is CATTSGTVNTEAFF. The CDR3, as DNA: TGTGCCACCACTTCTGGGACAGTGAACACTGAAGCTTTCTTT.